This TCR beta chain was documented in a study of OX40 agonist ivuxolimab in advanced cancers. Study-wide findings and caveats: Among some nonresponders, normalized T-cell clonal expansion was also low. Both CD4+ and CD8+ T cell populations in blood had undergone clonal expansion by week 6 at 0.1 to 3.0 mg/kg.

The ends were cut back, 10 bases at V and 1 base at J, with 16 bases in the middle. Germline CDR1 is MDHEN and CDR2 is SYDVKM. The length of the CDR3 is 14 residues. In regard to this clone: Its antigen remains unknown.

Here immunoSEQ multiplex PCR was the method, and the copy in TCRdb shows in-frame clones only, minus some. The sample has over 70,000 clones, 70% to 90% seen once. This rearrangement joins TRBV28 to TRBJ1-1, with D uncertain. The sequence came from an adult with an advanced solid tumor such as melanoma, head and neck, liver or kidney cancer. The starting material was CD4+ or CD8+ T cells sorted from blood, obtained in a trial of the OX40 agonist ivuxolimab. The CDR3 loop is CATSRRQPNTEAFF. CDR3 sequence (DNA): TGTGCCACTAGCCGACGGCAGCCGAACACTGAAGCTTTCTTT.